This T cell receptor (beta chain) appears in the sequencing data of a study of T cell changes during pregnancy in multiple sclerosis. This clone was seen only once. The table came from immunoSEQ multiplex PCR; TCRdb's copy has only in-frame clones and leaves some out. This table has some 30,000 clones, about 91% appearing once. This TCR was sampled from a female donor with multiple sclerosis, enrolled in a pregnancy study. Sequencing used CD8+ T cells from peripheral blood mononuclear cells, obtained before pregnancy.

CDR3 residues: CASSRPLAVPNPEQFF. In DNA form, the CDR3 reads TGTGCCAGCAGCCGCCCTCTGGCGGTCCCTAATCCTGAGCAGTTCTTC. The V and J genes are TRBV5-4 and TRBJ2-1, with D unclear. The germline gives CDR1 SGHNT, CDR2 YYREEE (reference sequence). V was clipped by 4 bases and J by 9 bases, with 23 bases between them. The CDR3 extends over 16 amino acids.